This T cell receptor (beta chain) originates from a study of cytomegalovirus exposure and HLA in healthy donors. Study-wide background: For the roughly 400 genotyped donors, approximately 83% fell within the Caucasian-associated ancestry cluster.

Study results and caveats: TCR beta chain V- and J-gene trimming was linked, in a later analysis, to a missense variant in DCLRE1C. A later analysis associated about 18,000 TCR beta sequences with HLA alleles at a 0.05 false discovery rate. Excluded: some indistinguishable V segments such as TRBV6-2 and TRBV6-3.

PCR was performed using 60 Vbeta and 13 Jbeta primers. This table comes from immunoSEQ multiplex PCR, and its TCRdb copy is limited to in-frame clones, with some not included. The sample gives some 140,000 clones, 75% to 85% of which show up once; roughly 0.99% is in the top ten. This CDR3 spans 13 amino acids. Trimming cost V 1 base and J 10 bases, with 11 bases left between them. Germline V gives CDR1 SGHTA, CDR2 FQGNSA. As for this clone: Its antigen remains unknown.

The chain recombines TRBV7-2 with TRBJ1-5; unclear D gene. Sequencing used PBMCs. The clonotype originates from a male donor in good health and CMV-seronegative. CDR3: CASSLENRGPQHF. CDR3 nucleotides: TGTGCCAGCAGCTTAGAGAACCGGGGACCCCAGCATTTT. Filled out from reference TRBV7-2 and TRBJ1-5, the complete variable domain reads GAGVSQSPSNKVTEKGKDVELRCDPISGHTALYWYRQSLGQGLEFLIYFQGNSAPDKSGLPSDRFSAERTGGSVSTLTIQRTQQEDSAVYLCASSLENRGPQHFGDGTRLSIL.